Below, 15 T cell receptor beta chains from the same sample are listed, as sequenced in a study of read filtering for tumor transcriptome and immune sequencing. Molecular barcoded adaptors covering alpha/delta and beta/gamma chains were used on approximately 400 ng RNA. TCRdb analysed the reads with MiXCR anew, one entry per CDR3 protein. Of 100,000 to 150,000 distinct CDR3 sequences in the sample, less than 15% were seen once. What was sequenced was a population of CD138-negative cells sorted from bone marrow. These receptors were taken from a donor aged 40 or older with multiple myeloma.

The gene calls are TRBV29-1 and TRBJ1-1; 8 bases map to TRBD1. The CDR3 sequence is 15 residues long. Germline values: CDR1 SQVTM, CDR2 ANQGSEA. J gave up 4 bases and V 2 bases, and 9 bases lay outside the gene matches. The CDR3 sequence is CSVESQGAVGTEAFF. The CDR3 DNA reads TGCAGCGTTGAATCCCAGGGGGCTGTGGGCACTGAAGCTTTCTTT. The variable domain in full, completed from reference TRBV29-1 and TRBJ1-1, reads SAVISQKPSRDICQRGTSLTIQCQVDSQVTMMFWYRQQPGQSLTLIATANQGSEATYESGFVIDKFPISRPNLTFSTLTVSNMSPEDSSIYLCSVESQGAVGTEAFFGQGTRLTVV.

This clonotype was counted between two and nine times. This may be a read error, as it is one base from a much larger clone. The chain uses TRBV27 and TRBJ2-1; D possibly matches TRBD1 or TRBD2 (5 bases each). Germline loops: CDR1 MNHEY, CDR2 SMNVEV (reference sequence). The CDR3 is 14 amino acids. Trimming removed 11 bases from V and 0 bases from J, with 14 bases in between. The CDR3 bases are TGTGCCTCGTCCGGGGCAAGCTCCTACAATGAGCAGTTCTTC. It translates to CASSGASSYNEQFF.

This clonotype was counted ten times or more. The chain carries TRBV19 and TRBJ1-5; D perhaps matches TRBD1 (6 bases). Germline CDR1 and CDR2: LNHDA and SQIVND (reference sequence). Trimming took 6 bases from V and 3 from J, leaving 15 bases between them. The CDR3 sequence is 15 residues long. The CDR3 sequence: CASSYSDRNNQPQHF. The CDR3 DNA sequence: TGTGCCAGTAGCTACTCCGACAGGAACAATCAGCCCCAGCATTTT.

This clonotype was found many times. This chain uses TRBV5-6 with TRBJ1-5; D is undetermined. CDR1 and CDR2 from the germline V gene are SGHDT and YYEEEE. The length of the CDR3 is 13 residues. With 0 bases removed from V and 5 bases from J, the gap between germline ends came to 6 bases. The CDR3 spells CASSLERDQPQHF. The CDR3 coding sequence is TGTGCCAGCAGCTTGGAAAGGGATCAGCCCCAGCATTTT. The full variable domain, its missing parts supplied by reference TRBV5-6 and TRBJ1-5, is DAGVTQSPTHLIKTRGQQVTLRCSPKSGHDTVSWYQQALGQGPQFIFQYYEEEERQRGNFPDRFSGHQFPNYSSELNVNALLLGDSALYLCASSLERDQPQHFGDGTRLSIL.

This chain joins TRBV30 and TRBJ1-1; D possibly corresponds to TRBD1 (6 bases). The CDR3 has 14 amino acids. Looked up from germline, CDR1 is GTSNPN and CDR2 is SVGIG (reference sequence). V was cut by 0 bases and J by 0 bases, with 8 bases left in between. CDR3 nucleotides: TGTGCCTGGAGTGTCGGACAGCTGAACACTGAAGCTTTCTTT. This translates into CAWSVGQLNTEAFF.

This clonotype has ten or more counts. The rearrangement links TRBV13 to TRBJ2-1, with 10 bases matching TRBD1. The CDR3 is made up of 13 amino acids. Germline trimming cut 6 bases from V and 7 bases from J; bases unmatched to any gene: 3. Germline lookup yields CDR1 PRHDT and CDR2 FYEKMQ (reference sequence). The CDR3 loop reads CASRPDRGNEQFF. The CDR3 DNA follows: TGTGCCAGCAGACCGGACAGGGGGAATGAGCAGTTCTTC.

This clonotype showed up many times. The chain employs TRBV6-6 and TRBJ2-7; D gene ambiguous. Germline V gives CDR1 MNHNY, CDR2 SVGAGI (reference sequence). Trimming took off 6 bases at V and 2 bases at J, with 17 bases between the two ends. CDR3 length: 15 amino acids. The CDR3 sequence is CASSPDGGGPYEQYF. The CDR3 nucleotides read TGTGCCAGCAGCCCAGACGGCGGCGGCCCCTACGAGCAGTACTTC.

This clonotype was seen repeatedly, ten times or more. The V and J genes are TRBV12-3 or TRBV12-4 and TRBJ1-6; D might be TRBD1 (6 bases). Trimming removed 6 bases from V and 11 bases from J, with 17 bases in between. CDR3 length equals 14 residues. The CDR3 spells CASSPGGARTPLHF. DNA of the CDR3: TGTGCCAGCAGCCCGGGGGGGGCCAGAACACCCCTCCACTTT.

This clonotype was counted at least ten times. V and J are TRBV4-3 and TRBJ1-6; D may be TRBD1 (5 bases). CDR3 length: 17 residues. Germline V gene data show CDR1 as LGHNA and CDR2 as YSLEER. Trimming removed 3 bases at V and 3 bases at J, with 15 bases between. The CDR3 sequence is CASSQAPGRFYNSPLHF. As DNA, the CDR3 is TGCGCCAGCAGCCAGGCACCGGGGCGGTTCTATAATTCACCCCTCCACTTT.

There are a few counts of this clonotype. In nucleotides, the CDR3 is TGTGCCAGTAGTATAGACGGCCCGAGGGGAAATACGCAGTATTTT. Translated, it gives CASSIDGPRGNTQYF. The V gene is TRBV19, the J gene TRBJ2-3, with D perhaps TRBD1 or TRBD2 (5 bases each). V lost 0 bases and J lost 7, with 14 bases in between. This CDR3 comprises 15 residues. Germline V gives CDR1 LNHDA, CDR2 SQIVND (reference sequence).

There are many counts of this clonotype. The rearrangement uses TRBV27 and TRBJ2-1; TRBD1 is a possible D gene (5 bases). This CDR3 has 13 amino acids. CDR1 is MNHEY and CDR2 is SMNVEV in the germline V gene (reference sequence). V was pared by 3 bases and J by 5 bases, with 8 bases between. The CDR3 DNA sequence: TGTGCCAGCAGTTTTGCAGGGAACAATGAGCAGTTCTTC. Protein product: CASSFAGNNEQFF.

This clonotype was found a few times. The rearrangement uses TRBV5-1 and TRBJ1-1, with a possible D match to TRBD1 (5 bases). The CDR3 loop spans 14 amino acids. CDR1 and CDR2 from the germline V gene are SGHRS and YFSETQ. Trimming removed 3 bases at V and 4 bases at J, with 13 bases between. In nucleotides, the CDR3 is TGCGCCAGCAGCTCCACGGGGGTGGTCACTGAAGCTTTCTTT. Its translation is CASSSTGVVTEAFF.

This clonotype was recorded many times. This CDR3 is CASSLAGKETQYF. The CDR3 DNA reads TGCGCCAGCAGCTTGGCAGGGAAGGAGACCCAGTACTTC. V is TRBV5-1 and J is TRBJ2-5; D possibly corresponds to TRBD1 (5 bases). The CDR3 spans 13 residues. V lost 0 bases and J lost 5, with 8 bases in between. Germline loops: CDR1 SGHRS, CDR2 YFSETQ.

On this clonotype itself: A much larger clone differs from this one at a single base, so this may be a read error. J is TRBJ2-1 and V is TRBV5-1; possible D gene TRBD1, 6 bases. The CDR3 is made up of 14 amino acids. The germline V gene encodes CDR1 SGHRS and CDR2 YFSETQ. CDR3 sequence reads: CAGSFGQSYNEQFF. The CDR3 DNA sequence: TGCGCCGGCAGCTTCGGACAGTCCTACAATGAGCAGTTCTTC.

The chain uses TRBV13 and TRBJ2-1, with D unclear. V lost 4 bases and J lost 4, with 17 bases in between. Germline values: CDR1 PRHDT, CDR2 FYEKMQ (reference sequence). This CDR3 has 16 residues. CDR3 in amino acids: CASSSRSGDRYNEQFF. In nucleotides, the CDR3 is TGTGCCAGCAGCTCCAGATCCGGAGATCGGTACAATGAGCAGTTCTTC.